This TCR beta chain was profiled in a study of graft-versus-host responses after intestinal transplantation. Overall study context: Multivisceral, liver-intestinal, or isolated intestinal grafts went to recipients. Once they had received anti-thymocyte globulin induction, all recipients took tacrolimus and steroids for around three years.

Method: immunoSEQ multiplex PCR; TCRdb's copy keeps in-frame clones and lacks some. The sample records around 76,000 clones, roughly 94% being singletons. Germline CDR1 reads MGHRA; CDR2 reads YSYEKL. This CDR3 contains 16 residues. Germline trimming cut 5 bases from V and 4 bases from J; bases unmatched to any gene: 9. On this clone itself: Its cognate antigen is unknown.

The V gene is TRBV4-1, the J gene TRBJ2-1; 9 bases map to TRBD2. The sample consisted of unstimulated CD8+ T cells sorted from spleen or lymph node cells, taken before intestinal transplant. This sequence originates from a human donor who received an intestinal transplant. The CDR3 sequence: CASSDISGSLYNEQFF. The CDR3 DNA sequence: TGCGCCAGCAGCGATATTAGCGGGAGCCTTTACAATGAGCAGTTCTTC.